This T cell receptor beta chain appears in the sequencing data of a study of T cell responses to AZD1222 COVID-19 vaccine. Notes on the study in general: Targets within unmutated variant regions were reportedly found for nearly half of spike-specific TCRs.

CDR1 and CDR2 from the germline V gene are LGHNA and YSLEER. The CDR3 has 16 residues. V lost 0 bases and J 2 bases, leaving 11 bases between the germline ends. TCRdb's copy holds only in-frame clones and misses some; the assay was immunoSEQ multiplex PCR. The sample holds around 94,000 clones, approximately 90% seen once. In the case of this clone: The antigen remains unidentified.

The source was peripheral blood, collected on day 0 of AZD1222 vaccination. This clonotype originated in an adult in good health. The rearrangement joins TRBV4-3 to TRBJ1-3; D is unresolved. CDR3 amino acids: CASSQDVVSPGNTIYF. Written as DNA, the CDR3 is TGCGCCAGCAGCCAAGATGTGGTTTCCCCTGGAAACACCATATATTTT.